The 20 T cell receptor beta chains below all came from one sample that was sequenced in a study of beta chain features in type 1 diabetes listed by TCRdb under 2018. Their antigen targets remain unknown. Broad study findings and their caveats: In all four CD4+ subsets, TCRB CDR3 length was moderately but significantly shorter in type 1 diabetes patients.

The library was obtained by the immunoSEQ multiplex PCR assay. The entire isolated RNA was reverse transcribed using the High Capacity cDNA Reverse Transcription Kit, and thus expressed TCRB transcripts were sequenced. Entries here come from immuneACCESS through TCRdb and include only in-frame sequences with V and J called. Some clones fail to appear in such tables; in the studies checked, an unresolved V gene covers under half of the shortfall, and the cause of the remainder is unknown. This sample has about 240,000 clones in its table, and around 13% of those were observed once. The ten top clones hold just under 0.02% of the sample. The sequenced material came from naive CD4+ T cells from blood. Per the publication, the cell subset or site label means: true naive CD4+ T cells. The receptors were gathered from a man younger than 45 with type 1 diabetes.

The genes are TRBV15 and TRBJ2-7; 8 positions match TRBD1. CDR3 length: 15 residues. J gave up 0 bases and V 0 bases, and 1 base lay outside the gene matches. Per germline, CDR1 LNHNV and CDR2 YYDKDF (reference sequence). CDR3 protein: CATSREDRDSYEQYF. The CDR3 DNA reads as TGTGCCACCAGCAGAGAGGACAGGGACTCCTACGAGCAGTACTTC.

This chain uses TRBV18 with TRBJ2-7; 12 nucleotides match TRBD1. Germline CDR1 and CDR2: KGHSH and LQKENI. There are 14 residues in the CDR3. Trimming at V came to 3 bases and at J to 7 bases, leaving 4 bases not matched to a gene. The CDR3, as DNA: TGTGCCAGCTCACCCGGGACAGGGGGCCGGGAGCAGTACTTC. Translation: CASSPGTGGREQYF.

The rearrangement joins TRBV10-3 to TRBJ1-2; D remains unclear. The CDR3 has 12 residues. V was trimmed by 10 bases and J by 1 base, leaving 10 bases between them. Germline CDR1 reads ENHRY; CDR2 reads SYGVKD. This CDR3 is CATSGVNYGYTF. CDR3 bases: TGTGCCACCAGCGGGGTTAACTATGGCTACACCTTC.

The V gene is TRBV7-9, the J gene TRBJ1-2; 12 nucleotides line up with TRBD1. V lost 0 bases and J lost 6; bases outside the gene matches: 2. The CDR3 sequence is 15 residues long. The germline V gene has CDR1 SEHNR and CDR2 FQNEAQ (reference sequence). The CDR3 sequence: CASSLAGQGAHGYTF. The CDR3 DNA follows: TGTGCCAGCAGCTTAGCGGGACAGGGGGCGCATGGCTACACCTTC.

The chain is built from TRBV11-2 and TRBJ1-3; D remains unclear. V was cut by 5 bases and J by 0 bases, with 8 bases left in between. Germline values: CDR1 SGHAT, CDR2 FQNNGV. This CDR3 region has 14 residues. CDR3 in DNA: TGTGCCAGCAGCGAGCGTCTCTCTGGAAACACCATATATTTT. Translated, it gives CASSERLSGNTIYF.

The CDR3 DNA sequence: TGTGCCAGCAGTGAAGTGGATACAGCCATCAAAGAGACCCAGTACTTC. Its translation is CASSEVDTAIKETQYF. The chain is built from TRBV2 and TRBJ2-5; the D is unclear. The germline V gene has CDR1 SNHLY and CDR2 FYNNEI. Trimming removed 1 base from V and 3 bases from J, with 15 bases in between. This CDR3 comprises 16 residues. The full variable domain, completed using reference TRBV2 and TRBJ2-5, is EPEVTQTPSHQVTQMGQEVILRCVPISNHLYFYWYRQILGQKVEFLVSFYNNEISEKSEIFDDQFSVERPDGSNFTLKIRSTKLEDSAMYFCASSEVDTAIKETQYFGPGTRLLVL.

The rearrangement links TRBV7-2 to TRBJ2-1, with TRBD2 matching 7 bases. J gave up 4 bases and V 8 bases, and 8 bases lay outside the gene matches. The CDR3 runs to 14 residues. Germline-derived CDR1 and CDR2 are SGHTA and FQGNSA. The CDR3 reads CASSRTRGYNEQFF. The CDR3 nucleotides are TGTGCCAGCTCCCGGACTAGGGGTTACAATGAGCAGTTCTTC.

The rearrangement links TRBV7-8 to TRBJ2-5, with D possibly TRBD1 on 5 matching bases. CDR1 and CDR2 (germline): SGHVS, FQNEAQ. This CDR3 is 14 amino acids long. The germline V and J ends were trimmed by 1 base and 4 bases, with 10 bases remaining between them. In DNA form, the CDR3 reads TGTGCCAGCAGCTTAGTGGGGCGGCGAGAGACCCAGTACTTC. Translated, it gives CASSLVGRRETQYF.

In its sample, this clone was seen a few times. The V gene is TRBV5-1, the J gene TRBJ2-3; the D gene is possibly TRBD2 (5 bases). Deletions cut 6 bases from V and 0 bases from J, with 17 bases between. CDR1 is SGHRS, CDR2 YFSETQ, per germline. This CDR3 has 16 amino acids. The CDR3 region is CASKLGLSSSTDTQYF. CDR3 DNA: TGCGCCAGCAAACTTGGACTTTCTTCTAGCACAGATACGCAGTATTTT.

This clone came up a few times. V and J are TRBV9 and TRBJ2-7, with TRBD1 matching over 7 bases. The CDR3 contains 13 residues. The germline gives CDR1 SGDLS, CDR2 YYNGEE. V shed 0 bases and J 7 bases; nucleotides not matched to a gene: 4. CDR3 loop: CASSVETRGEQYF. In nucleotides, the CDR3 is TGTGCCAGCAGCGTAGAAACCAGGGGGGAGCAGTACTTC.

This chain links TRBV25-1 with TRBJ2-7; 7 nucleotides align to TRBD2. V trimming: 5 bases; J trimming: 3 bases; junction bases outside the gene matches: 10. The CDR3 has 15 amino acids. In germline, CDR1 is MGHDK, CDR2 SYGVNS. CDR3 sequence: CASSTLVGGSYEQYF. DNA of the CDR3: TGTGCCAGCAGTACGCTAGTGGGCGGGAGCTACGAGCAGTACTTC.

The V and J genes are TRBV5-1 and TRBJ2-7, with 7 bases matching TRBD2. This CDR3 contains 14 residues. V was pared by 3 bases and J by 7 bases, with 10 bases of the junction left unmatched. Germline lookup yields CDR1 SGHRS and CDR2 YFSETQ. The CDR3 here is CASSYQRDSREQYF. The CDR3 DNA reads as TGCGCCAGCAGCTACCAGCGGGACTCAAGGGAGCAGTACTTC. The full variable domain, rest sourced from reference TRBV5-1 and TRBJ2-7, is KAGVTQTPRYLIKTRGQQVTLSCSPISGHRSVSWYQQTPGQGLQFLFEYFSETQRNKGNFPGRFSGRQFSNSRSEMNVSTLELGDSALYLCASSYQRDSREQYFGPGTRLTVT.

This clone appeared a few times. The chain combines TRBV18 with TRBJ2-1, with D maybe TRBD2 (6 bases). The CDR3 spans 14 residues. CDR1 KGHSH and CDR2 LQKENI come from the germline V gene. V was shortened by 5 bases and J by 3 bases, with 11 bases between the two germline ends. The CDR3 reads CASSVPGLYNEQFF. CDR3 DNA: TGTGCCAGCTCAGTGCCGGGACTCTACAATGAGCAGTTCTTC.

This clone was seen a few times. The chain couples TRBV18 to TRBJ2-7; 8 nucleotides match TRBD1. The CDR3 length is 15 residues. Germline V gene data show CDR1 as KGHSH and CDR2 as LQKENI. After removal of 3 bases from V and 3 bases from J, the junction contained 7 bases not matched to a gene. In nucleotides, the CDR3 is TGTGCCAGCTCACCTGCCGGGACAGGACTCTACGAGCAGTACTTC. Amino acid sequence: CASSPAGTGLYEQYF.

The V call is TRBV2, the J call TRBJ2-5; TRBD2 aligns across 11 bases. Germline lookup yields CDR1 SNHLY and CDR2 FYNNEI. After removal of 6 bases from V and 4 bases from J, the junction contained 7 bases not matched to a gene. The CDR3 runs 15 residues. The CDR3 reads CASSNLAGGRETQYF. The CDR3 DNA reads TGTGCCAGCAGCAATCTAGCGGGAGGAAGAGAGACCCAGTACTTC.

The chain joins TRBV11-3 to TRBJ2-1, with no clear D. The V end lost 1 base, the J end lost 6 bases, and 7 bases lay between the germline ends. Germline CDR1 and CDR2: SGHNT and YENEEA. CDR3 length: 13 amino acids. The CDR3: CASSLGRVNEQFF. For the CDR3, the DNA is TGTGCCAGCAGCTTAGGTCGGGTCAATGAGCAGTTCTTC.

This clone was seen a few times. The CDR3 is CASSQVDRENQETQYF. CDR3 DNA sequence: TGCGCCAGCAGTCAGGTGGACAGGGAAAACCAAGAGACCCAGTACTTC. The chain employs TRBV23-1 and TRBJ2-5; 8 nucleotides match TRBD1. TRBV23-1 is designated an ORF whose function remains uncertain. This CDR3 region has 16 residues. V shed 3 bases and J 0 bases; nucleotides not matched to a gene: 6.

This clone has more than one count but fewer than ten. This chain joins TRBV7-8 and TRBJ2-5, with 7 bases fitting TRBD1. The CDR3 is 14 residues long. Germline V gene sequence: CDR1 SGHVS, CDR2 FQNEAQ. J was trimmed by 3 bases and V by 0 bases; bases with no gene match: 1. CDR3 DNA sequence: TGTGCCAGCAGCTTAGCCGGGACAGAAGAGACCCAGTACTTC. Encoded protein: CASSLAGTEETQYF.

This chain connects TRBV19 to TRBJ2-5; TRBD1 might be the D (6 bases). Between the trimmed V and J ends, which lost 4 bases and 1 base, there was a span of 10 bases. Germline lookup yields CDR1 LNHDA and CDR2 SQIVND (reference sequence). This CDR3 contains 14 residues. In nucleotides, the CDR3 is TGTGCCAGTAGTACCGGACAGCCCCAAGAGACCCAGTACTTC. Its translation is CASSTGQPQETQYF.

The V gene is TRBV29-1, the J gene TRBJ2-5; no clear D. The germline V and J ends were trimmed by 6 bases and 3 bases, with 17 bases remaining between them. Germline CDR1 SQVTM, CDR2 ANQGSEA. This CDR3 region has 14 residues. The CDR3 sequence is CSVVLATRKETQYF. In nucleotides, the CDR3 is TGCAGCGTAGTTCTCGCGACACGTAAAGAGACCCAGTACTTC.